Each of the 23 T cell receptor beta chains below was sequenced from the same sample in a study of T cell repertoires in cytomegalovirus infection. Each CDR3 protein is one row after TCRdb ran MiXCR on the reads. The sample contains more than 50,000 distinct CDR3 sequences, around 30% of which appear only once. Their cognate antigens are unknown. Specimen: PBMCs, sequenced either directly or after in vitro stimulation (not recorded which). These receptors were taken from a human donor in good health (CMV status not recorded). Some clones in this sample may be carry-over from other donors' samples.

The chain carries TRBV12-3 or TRBV12-4 and TRBJ2-1, with D unclear. The CDR3 is 13 residues long. Between the trimmed V and J ends, which lost 2 bases and 6 bases, there was a span of 8 bases. CDR3: CASSLRVSNEQFF. The CDR3 DNA follows: TGTGCCAGCAGTTTAAGGGTTTCCAATGAGCAGTTCTTC.

The chain recombines TRBV2 with TRBJ1-1; D not certain. V was pared by 2 bases and J by 1 base, with 11 bases between. This CDR3 has 15 amino acids. Germline V CDR1 and CDR2: SNHLY, FYNNEI. As DNA, the CDR3 is TGTGCCAGCAGTGAATATAAATTCGGGAACACTGAAGCTTTCTTT. Protein sequence: CASSEYKFGNTEAFF.

There are a few counts of this clonotype. J is TRBJ1-1 and V is TRBV20-1; D not resolved. Between the trimmed V and J ends, which lost 0 bases and 8 bases, there was a span of 16 bases. Germline CDR1 and CDR2: DFQATT and SNEGSKA (reference sequence). This CDR3 contains 14 residues. The CDR3 sequence is CSARDFVRQTEAFF. Written as DNA, the CDR3 is TGCAGTGCTAGAGATTTTGTTCGGCAGACCGAAGCTTTCTTT.

This sequence joins TRBV20-1 and TRBJ2-1; D is possibly TRBD2 (6 bases). Germline V gene lookup returns CDR1 DFQATT and CDR2 SNEGSKA (reference sequence). Trimming removed 3 bases at V and 3 bases at J, with 9 bases between. CDR3 length: 13 residues. The CDR3 region is CSASRGFYNEQFF. The CDR3 DNA is TGCAGTGCTAGCCGGGGGTTCTACAATGAGCAGTTCTTC.

V usage is TRBV7-6 and J usage is TRBJ2-3, with D perhaps given as TRBD1 or TRBD2 (5 bases each). The CDR3 contains 14 residues. The V end was cut by 5 bases, the J end by 5 bases, with 14 bases between. The germline V gene has CDR1 SGHVS and CDR2 FNYEAQ. The CDR3 DNA follows: TGTGCCAGCAGCCCCCCTGCGAGGGGAGATACGCAGTATTTT. Protein: CASSPPARGDTQYF.

Many counts were recorded for this clonotype. The rearrangement uses TRBV7-8 and TRBJ2-6; no reliable D call. CDR1 SGHVS and CDR2 FQNEAQ come from the germline V gene. The CDR3 has 13 amino acids. V gave up 0 bases and J gave up 4 bases, with 1 base separating them. CDR3 nucleotides: TGTGCCAGCAGCTTAGCCGGGGCCAACGTCCTGACTTTC. Translating it yields CASSLAGANVLTF.

The V call is TRBV7-9, the J call TRBJ1-1, with D maybe TRBD1 (5 bases). This CDR3 is 16 amino acids long. Trimming shortened V by 0 bases and J by 1 base, and 12 bases separated the two germline ends. Germline assignment: CDR1 SEHNR and CDR2 FQNEAQ (reference sequence). The CDR3 region has the DNA TGTGCCAGCAGCTTAGCGGTGGGGCAGGGGAACACTGAAGCTTTCTTT. It specifies CASSLAVGQGNTEAFF. Based on the CDR3 plus reference TRBV7-9 and TRBJ1-1, the full variable domain is DTGVSQNPRHKITKRGQNVTFRCDPISEHNRLYWYRQTLGQGPEFLTYFQNEAQLEKSRLLSDRFSAERPKGSFSTLEIQRTEQGDSAMYLCASSLAVGQGNTEAFFGQGTRLTVV.

The rearrangement joins TRBV7-9 to TRBJ2-7; maybe TRBD2 (7 bases). The germline gives CDR1 SEHNR, CDR2 FQNEAQ (reference sequence). V gave up 5 bases and J gave up 3 bases, with 17 bases separating them. This CDR3 contains 15 residues. CDR3 in amino acids: CASSAMRRGGYEQYF. The CDR3 DNA follows: TGTGCCAGCAGCGCAATGCGGAGGGGGGGCTACGAGCAGTACTTC.

The V gene is TRBV2, the J gene TRBJ2-6; D uncertain. CDR3 size: 15 residues. The V gene's germline CDR1 is SNHLY and CDR2 FYNNEI. The V gene lost 6 bases and the J gene lost 1 base, with 10 bases spanning the gap. The CDR3 coding sequence is TGTGCCAGCAGCTTCGTGCGATCTGGGGCCAACGTCCTGACTTTC. This translates into CASSFVRSGANVLTF.

This clonotype occurred many times. V is TRBV7-9 and J is TRBJ1-6; D is perhaps TRBD1 (5 bases). Between the trimmed V and J ends, which lost 5 bases and 8 bases, there was a span of 13 bases. Looked up from germline, CDR1 is SEHNR and CDR2 is FQNEAQ (reference sequence). The CDR3 runs 14 residues. The CDR3 loop reads CASSRGTGDSPLHF. DNA for the CDR3: TGTGCCAGCAGCCGTGGGACTGGGGATTCACCCCTCCACTTT.

The rearrangement joins TRBV12-3 or TRBV12-4 to TRBJ1-5; maybe TRBD1 (6 bases). Trimming shortened V by 6 bases and J by 7 bases, and 16 bases separated the two germline ends. The CDR3 consists of 14 residues. CDR3: CASSPQGSFQPQHF. CDR3 nucleotides: TGTGCCAGCAGCCCACAGGGTTCTTTCCAGCCCCAGCATTTT.

This clonotype was detected only a few times. This chain uses TRBV20-1 with TRBJ1-6, with a possible D match to TRBD1 (5 bases). The CDR3 has 14 amino acids. From germline, CDR1 is DFQATT and CDR2 SNEGSKA (reference sequence). Trimming cost V 1 base and J 10 bases, with 14 bases left between them. CDR3 amino acids: CSARAPGRGSPLHF. The CDR3 DNA is TGCAGTGCTAGAGCCCCCGGGCGGGGCTCACCCCTCCACTTT.

The chain joins TRBV12-3 or TRBV12-4 to TRBJ2-1, with TRBD2 matching over 10 bases. Trimming removed 7 bases from V and 10 bases from J; junction bases left unmatched: 13. The CDR3 spans 15 residues. The CDR3 DNA reads TGTGCCAGCACCCTAGGACTAGCGGCCCCCGGAGAGCAGTTCTTC. Amino acid sequence: CASTLGLAAPGEQFF.

This chain uses TRBV6-1 with TRBJ2-7, with D hard to call. The length of the CDR3 is 14 residues. V dropped 1 base and J dropped 0 bases, with 7 bases sitting between them. From germline, CDR1 is MNHNS and CDR2 SASEGT. CDR3 bases: TGTGCCAGCAGTGAAGGGACGTCCTCCTACGAGCAGTACTTC. It codes for CASSEGTSSYEQYF.

Only a few counts were recorded for this clonotype. J is TRBJ1-2 and V is TRBV28; 11 bases match TRBD1. The CDR3 has 14 amino acids. Looked up from germline, CDR1 is MDHEN and CDR2 is SYDVKM. V was clipped by 5 bases and J by 8 bases; unmatched bases: 7. The CDR3 here is CASSVGQGASGYTF. In DNA, the CDR3 is TGTGCCAGCAGTGTAGGACAGGGGGCGTCCGGCTACACCTTC.

The chain carries TRBV5-1 and TRBJ1-1; unclear D gene. The CDR3 runs 14 residues. Per germline, CDR1 SGHRS and CDR2 YFSETQ. Deletions cut 5 bases from V and 5 bases from J, with 16 bases between. The CDR3 loop is CASSPRLGWTEAFF. The CDR3 DNA follows: TGCGCCAGCAGTCCCCGACTGGGCTGGACTGAAGCTTTCTTT.

This clonotype was observed a few times. The chain uses TRBV7-2 and TRBJ2-5, with TRBD1 identical over 8 bases. The length of the CDR3 is 16 residues. V shed 5 bases, J shed 3 bases, and the junction held 11 bases outside the gene matches. Germline V CDR1 and CDR2: SGHTA, FQGNSA. CDR3 loop: CASSPRQGWVKETQYF. The CDR3 DNA reads as TGTGCCAGCAGCCCTCGACAGGGGTGGGTTAAAGAGACCCAGTACTTC.

The CDR3 loop reads CATGGGGTTDTQYF. The CDR3 nucleotides are TGTGCCACCGGAGGGGGGGGGACCACAGATACGCAGTATTTT. J is TRBJ2-3 and V is TRBV24-1; possibly TRBD2 for D (7 bases). Germline CDR1 is KGHDR and CDR2 is SFDVKD. V shed 9 bases and J shed 2 bases, with 14 bases lying between them. The CDR3 totals 14 residues.

This clonotype was observed a few times. The CDR3: CASSQTGTFADTQYF. The CDR3 DNA is TGTGCCAGCAGTCAGACAGGGACCTTTGCAGATACGCAGTATTTT. The chain links TRBV27 to TRBJ2-3; TRBD1 agrees at 7 bases. V dropped 5 bases and J dropped 4; count of bases not matched to a gene: 9. This CDR3 spans 15 amino acids. CDR1 and CDR2 from the germline V gene are MNHEY and SMNVEV (reference sequence).

This clonotype was recorded a few times. The chain combines TRBV12-3 or TRBV12-4 with TRBJ2-1; the D is unclear. The CDR3 spans 14 residues. The V end lost 10 bases, the J end lost 7 bases, and 20 bases lay between the germline ends. The DNA for the CDR3 is TGTGCCACCCAGGACGGCTCGAAAAGGAATGAGCAGTTCTTC. This sequence encodes CATQDGSKRNEQFF.

The sample holds a few counts of this clonotype. This chain connects TRBV7-9 to TRBJ2-1, with 8 bases aligning to TRBD2. The J segment lost 3 bases and the V segment lost 6 bases, leaving 13 bases of the junction unmatched. This CDR3 has 17 amino acids. In germline, CDR1 is SEHNR, CDR2 FQNEAQ (reference sequence). This CDR3 reads CASRSGNTGGNYNEQFF. The CDR3 region has the DNA TGTGCCAGCAGATCCGGTAATACGGGAGGGAACTACAATGAGCAGTTCTTC. Full variable domain (rest looked up from reference TRBV7-9 and TRBJ2-1): DTGVSQNPRHKITKRGQNVTFRCDPISEHNRLYWYRQTLGQGPEFLTYFQNEAQLEKSRLLSDRFSAERPKGSFSTLEIQRTEQGDSAMYLCASRSGNTGGNYNEQFFGPGTRLTVL.

This clonotype turned up a few times. The V and J genes are TRBV11-2 and TRBJ1-1; D unclear. Trimming shortened V by 1 base and J by 1 base, and 7 bases separated the two germline ends. The CDR3 has 14 amino acids. Germline V lookup: CDR1 SGHAT, CDR2 FQNNGV. The CDR3: CASSLGPTNTEAFF. CDR3 coding DNA: TGTGCCAGCAGCTTAGGACCTACGAACACTGAAGCTTTCTTT.

The CDR3 sequence is CASSPDEGGITDTQYF. The CDR3, as DNA: TGCGCCAGCAGCCCGGATGAGGGAGGCATCACAGATACGCAGTATTTT. This sequence joins TRBV5-1 and TRBJ2-3, with D possibly TRBD2 on 6 matching bases. Germline V gene sequence: CDR1 SGHRS, CDR2 YFSETQ. V gave up 4 bases and J gave up 2 bases, with 17 bases separating them. The CDR3 runs to 16 residues.